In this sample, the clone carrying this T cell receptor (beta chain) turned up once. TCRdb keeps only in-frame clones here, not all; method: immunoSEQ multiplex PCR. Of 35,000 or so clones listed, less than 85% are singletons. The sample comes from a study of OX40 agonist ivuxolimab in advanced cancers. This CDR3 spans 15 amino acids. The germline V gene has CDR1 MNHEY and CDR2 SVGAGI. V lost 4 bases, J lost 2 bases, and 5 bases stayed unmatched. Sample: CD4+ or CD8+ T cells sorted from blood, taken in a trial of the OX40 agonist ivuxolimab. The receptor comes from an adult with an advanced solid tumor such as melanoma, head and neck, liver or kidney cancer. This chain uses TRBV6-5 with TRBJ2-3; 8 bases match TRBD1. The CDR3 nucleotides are TGTGCCAGCAGTTCCGGGACAGGATCCACAGATACGCAGTATTTT. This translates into CASSSGTGSTDTQYF.